Below are 21 T cell receptor beta chains sequenced from a single sample in a study of blood T cell repertoires in COVID-19. Repertoires were generated with immunoSEQ multiplex PCR, while TCRdb's copy carries only in-frame clones and drops some. The data show 100,000 to 150,000 clones, with around 89% seen just once and approximately 4.3% held by the top ten. Input material: peripheral blood. These receptors were collected from a man in his 60s with COVID-19, enrolled during active disease.

CDR3 residues: CASSSNQETQYF. For the CDR3, the DNA is TGTGCCAGCAGCTCCAACCAAGAGACCCAGTACTTC. V usage is TRBV6-2 or TRBV6-3 and J usage is TRBJ2-5; D call uncertain. Germline lookup yields CDR1 MNHEY and CDR2 SVGEGT. This CDR3 region has 12 residues. The ends were cut back, 6 bases at V and 0 bases at J, with 5 bases in the middle.

The gene calls are TRBV6-2 or TRBV6-3 and TRBJ2-7, with D unclear. CDR1 and CDR2 (germline): MNHEY, SVGEGT. With 3 bases removed from V and 0 bases from J, the gap between germline ends came to 6 bases. This CDR3 is 13 amino acids long. The CDR3 DNA sequence: TGTGCCAGCAGTTATGGCGGCTCCTACGAGCAGTACTTC. Protein product: CASSYGGSYEQYF.

The chain combines TRBV7-2 with TRBJ1-5; tentative D call: TRBD1 (5 bases). Germline assignment: CDR1 SGHTA and CDR2 FQGNSA. This CDR3 region has 15 residues. V lost 2 bases and J 2 bases, leaving 10 bases between the germline ends. The CDR3, as DNA: TGTGCCAGCAGCTTACAAGGGGCTCGCAATCAGCCCCAGCATTTT. Protein sequence: CASSLQGARNQPQHF. The full variable domain, rest sourced from reference TRBV7-2 and TRBJ1-5, is GAGVSQSPSNKVTEKGKDVELRCDPISGHTALYWYRQSLGQGLEFLIYFQGNSAPDKSGLPSDRFSAERTGGSVSTLTIQRTQQEDSAVYLCASSLQGARNQPQHFGDGTRLSIL.

Concerning this clone itself: At one of its ends the junction is not consistent with the germline gene, which may arise from a read error. The rearrangement joins TRBV7-7 to TRBJ2-1, with 15 bases fitting TRBD2. The CDR3 consists of 16 residues. The V gene's germline CDR1 is SSHAT and CDR2 FNYEAQ (reference sequence). The CDR3 DNA follows: TGTGCTAGCAGTAGAGGACTAGCGGGGGGGGACAATGAGCAGTTCTTC. Protein: CASSRGLAGGDNEQFF. The full variable domain, with the rest looked up from reference TRBV7-7 and TRBJ2-1, is GAGVSQSPRYKVTKRGQDVTLRCDPISSHATLYWYQQALGQGPEFLTYFNYEAQPDKSGLPSDRFSAERPEGSISTLTIQRTEQRDSAMYRCASSRGLAGGDNEQFFGPGTRLTVL.

This clone was seen a few times. This rearrangement joins TRBV27 to TRBJ1-2, with 7 bases matching TRBD1. Germline V gene sequence: CDR1 MNHEY, CDR2 SMNVEV (reference sequence). Losses at the gene ends were 1 base for V and 7 bases for J; bases not matched to a gene: 9. The CDR3 length is 15 residues. This CDR3 reads CASSLFFQGDRGYTF. In DNA, the CDR3 is TGTGCCAGCAGTTTATTCTTTCAGGGGGATCGTGGCTACACCTTC.

The genes are TRBV5-1 and TRBJ2-5, with 8 bases aligning to TRBD1. The V gene end was trimmed by 2 bases and the J gene end by 3 bases; junction bases not matched to a gene: 3. Germline CDR1 reads SGHRS; CDR2 reads YFSETQ. This CDR3 spans 14 amino acids. In DNA, the CDR3 is TGCGCCAGCAGCTTTGGGACAGGCGAAGAGACCCAGTACTTC. Amino acid sequence: CASSFGTGEETQYF.

V gene TRBV7-2 combines with J gene TRBJ2-7; 12 nucleotides align to TRBD2. CDR3 length equals 18 residues. Germline CDR1 and CDR2: SGHTA and FQGNSA. The V gene end was trimmed by 2 bases and the J gene end by 4 bases; junction bases not matched to a gene: 12. The CDR3 loop is CASSLMRLAGGPFYEQYF. The CDR3 bases are TGTGCCAGCAGCTTAATGAGGCTAGCGGGGGGGCCGTTTTACGAGCAGTACTTC.

The chain combines TRBV7-8 with TRBJ1-4; 7 bases map to TRBD1. The CDR3 consists of 15 residues. The germline gives CDR1 SGHVS, CDR2 FQNEAQ. V shed 5 bases, J shed 5 bases, and the junction held 8 bases outside the gene matches. The DNA for the CDR3 is TGTGCCAGCAGCCCCAGGACAGGTTCAAATGAAAAACTGTTTTTT. Encoded protein: CASSPRTGSNEKLFF.

This rearrangement joins TRBV24-1 to TRBJ2-3, with D unclear. CDR3 length: 15 amino acids. V lost 0 bases and J lost 0, with 6 bases in between. CDR1 and CDR2 from the germline V gene are KGHDR and SFDVKD. The CDR3 loop is CATSDLAASTDTQYF. DNA for the CDR3: TGTGCCACCAGTGATTTGGCGGCTAGCACAGATACGCAGTATTTT.

This clone was observed once. The chain is built from TRBV4-1 and TRBJ1-2; 7 nucleotides agree with TRBD1. Germline values: CDR1 MGHRA, CDR2 YSYEKL. The CDR3 spans 15 residues. The V and J ends lost 0 bases and 5 bases, in that order; junction bases with no gene match: 6. The CDR3 loop reads CASSQEGQGVYGYTF. The DNA for the CDR3 is TGCGCCAGCAGCCAAGAAGGCCAGGGGGTGTATGGCTACACCTTC.

The chain is built from TRBV2 and TRBJ1-6, with TRBD1 identical over 9 bases. The CDR3 has 14 residues. Germline V gene sequence: CDR1 SNHLY, CDR2 FYNNEI. V lost 8 bases, J lost 10 bases, and 9 bases stayed unmatched. The DNA for the CDR3 is TGTGCCAGCGGTTCCGGGACAGGGTACTCACCCCTCCACTTT. Its translation: CASGSGTGYSPLHF.

V is TRBV6-5 and J is TRBJ1-2; D is uncertain. Per the germline V gene, CDR1 is MNHEY and CDR2 is SVGAGI. The CDR3 contains 14 residues. Between the trimmed V and J ends, which lost 5 bases and 5 bases, there was a span of 15 bases. For the CDR3, the DNA is TGTGCCAGCAGTCCCGAACGTAGAGCTTATGGCTACACCTTC. Its translation: CASSPERRAYGYTF.

The V and J genes are TRBV15 and TRBJ1-2; D is perhaps TRBD1 (5 bases). The CDR3 runs 15 residues. Trimming took 2 bases from V and 1 from J, leaving 11 bases between them. Germline CDR1 reads LNHNV; CDR2 reads YYDKDF (reference sequence). CDR3 region: CATSRPQGFNYGYTF. As DNA, the CDR3 is TGTGCCACCAGCAGACCGCAGGGTTTTAACTATGGCTACACCTTC.

The V call is TRBV6-5, the J call TRBJ1-1; D not resolved. CDR1 MNHEY and CDR2 SVGAGI come from the germline V gene. The CDR3 has 13 residues. The V gene lost 6 bases and the J gene lost 0 bases, with 8 bases spanning the gap. CDR3 DNA sequence: TGTGCCAGCAGATTAACAGTGAACACTGAAGCTTTCTTT. Translation gives CASRLTVNTEAFF.

This chain uses TRBV5-1 with TRBJ2-1, with 7 bases lining up with TRBD1. From germline, CDR1 is SGHRS and CDR2 YFSETQ. J was trimmed by 2 bases and V by 1 base; bases with no gene match: 3. The CDR3 covers 15 residues. The CDR3 loop is CASSLQGVAYNEQFF. In DNA, the CDR3 is TGCGCCAGCAGCTTGCAGGGGGTCGCCTACAATGAGCAGTTCTTC.

This clone has just one count. V usage is TRBV9 and J usage is TRBJ1-3, with 10 positions matching TRBD1. The CDR3 is made up of 14 amino acids. Trimming took 6 bases from V and 6 from J; bases not matched to a gene: 6. Germline-derived CDR1 and CDR2 are SGDLS and YYNGEE. The CDR3 protein is CASTRTGGANTIYF. The CDR3 nucleotides read TGTGCCAGCACCCGGACAGGGGGGGCAAACACCATATATTTT.

The rearrangement joins TRBV7-2 to TRBJ1-2; the D is unclear. CDR3 size: 15 residues. In germline, CDR1 is SGHTA, CDR2 FQGNSA. V lost 1 base, J lost 7 bases, and 16 bases lay in between. The CDR3 DNA sequence: TGTGCCAGCAGCTTAGAGGCTATCCCATCGGGTGGCTACACCTTC. This gives the protein CASSLEAIPSGGYTF.

The chain is built from TRBV21-1 and TRBJ2-5; the table calls TRBD2, which could not be checked here. TRBV21-1 is tagged as a pseudogene. There are 12 residues in the CDR3. The CDR3 nucleotides read TGTGCCACCCACCCGGTCCAAGAGACCCAGTACTTC. Amino acid sequence: CATHPVQETQYF.

V usage is TRBV11-3 and J usage is TRBJ2-7; D is undetermined. The germline CDR1 and CDR2 sequences are SGHNT and YENEEA. V lost 0 bases and J lost 7, with 10 bases in between. The CDR3 length is 13 residues. The CDR3 loop is CASSLDLGLEQYF. In DNA form, the CDR3 reads TGTGCCAGCAGCTTAGATTTGGGCCTTGAGCAGTACTTC.

This clone was picked up one time. The rearrangement uses TRBV7-8 and TRBJ1-4; D unresolved. The V and J ends lost 1 base and 1 base respectively, with 7 bases between them. Looked up from germline, CDR1 is SGHVS and CDR2 is FQNEAQ. The CDR3 runs to 15 residues. The CDR3 region has the DNA TGTGCCAGCAGCTTAGGGCTAGGAACTAATGAAAAACTGTTTTTT. Residues: CASSLGLGTNEKLFF.

The chain employs TRBV6-5 and TRBJ1-2; 9 nucleotides match TRBD1. Looked up from germline, CDR1 is MNHEY and CDR2 is SVGAGI. Trimming cost V 5 bases and J 6 bases; bases outside gene matches: 7. CDR3 length: 14 residues. The CDR3 sequence: CASSPRGQGHGYTF. The CDR3 DNA follows: TGTGCCAGCAGTCCCCGCGGACAGGGGCATGGCTACACCTTC.